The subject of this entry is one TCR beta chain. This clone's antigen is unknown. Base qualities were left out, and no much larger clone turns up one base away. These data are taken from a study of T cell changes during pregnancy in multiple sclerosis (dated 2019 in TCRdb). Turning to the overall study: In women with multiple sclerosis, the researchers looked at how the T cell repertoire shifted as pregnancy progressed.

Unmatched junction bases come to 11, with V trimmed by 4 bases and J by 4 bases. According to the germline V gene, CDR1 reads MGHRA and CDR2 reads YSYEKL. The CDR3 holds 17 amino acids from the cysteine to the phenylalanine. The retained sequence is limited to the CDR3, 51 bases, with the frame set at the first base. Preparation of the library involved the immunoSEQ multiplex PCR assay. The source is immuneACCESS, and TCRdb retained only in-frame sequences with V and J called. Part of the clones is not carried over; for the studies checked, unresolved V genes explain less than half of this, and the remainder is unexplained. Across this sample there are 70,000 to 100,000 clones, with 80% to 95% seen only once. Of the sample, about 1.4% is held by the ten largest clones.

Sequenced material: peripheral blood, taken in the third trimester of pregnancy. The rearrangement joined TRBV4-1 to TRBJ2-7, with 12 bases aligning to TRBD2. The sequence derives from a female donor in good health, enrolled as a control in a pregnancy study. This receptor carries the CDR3 CASSPGLAGLPRYEQYF. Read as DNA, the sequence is TGCGCCAGCAGCCCCGGACTAGCGGGACTCCCCAGGTACGAGCAGTACTTC.